Each of the 19 T cell receptor beta chains below was sequenced from the same sample in a study of OX40 agonist ivuxolimab in advanced cancers. Only in-frame clones appear in the TCRdb table, and some are missing; sequencing was by immunoSEQ multiplex PCR. Here the sample spans tens of thousands of clones, around 90% being singletons. The input for sequencing was CD4+ or CD8+ T cells sorted from blood, taken in a trial of the OX40 agonist ivuxolimab. Every receptor here comes from an adult with an advanced solid tumor such as melanoma, head and neck, liver or kidney cancer.

This clone came up a few times. The genes are TRBV6-4 and TRBJ2-3; possibly TRBD2 for D (5 bases). The CDR3 extends over 15 amino acids. Per the germline V gene, CDR1 is MRHNA and CDR2 is SNTAGT. The V end lost 7 bases, the J end lost 0 bases, and 14 bases lay between the germline ends. The CDR3 is CASTEGGLSTDTQYF. The CDR3 bases are TGTGCCAGCACCGAGGGTGGGCTCAGCACAGATACGCAGTATTTT.

The rearrangement links TRBV28 to TRBJ1-4; tentative D call: TRBD1 (5 bases). The CDR3 has 16 amino acids. The germline V gene encodes CDR1 MDHEN and CDR2 SYDVKM. The V and J ends lost 6 bases and 4 bases respectively, with 18 bases between them. CDR3 sequence: CASSLRGFDGNEKLFF. The DNA for the CDR3 is TGTGCCAGCAGCTTAAGGGGCTTCGACGGTAATGAAAAACTGTTTTTT. The variable domain in full, completed from reference TRBV28 and TRBJ1-4, reads DVKVTQSSRYLVKRTGEKVFLECVQDMDHENMFWYRQDPGLGLRLIYFSYDVKMKEKGDIPEGYSVSREKKERFSLILESASTNQTSMYLCASSLRGFDGNEKLFFGSGTQLSVL.

The V call is TRBV5-6, the J call TRBJ2-1; D is uncertain. The CDR3 consists of 13 residues. V gave up 2 bases and J gave up 6 bases, with 9 bases separating them. Germline V gene data show CDR1 as SGHDT and CDR2 as YYEEEE. CDR3 bases: TGTGCCAGCAGCTTATCGGGTGGCAATGAGCAGTTCTTC. This translates into CASSLSGGNEQFF.

The rearrangement links TRBV19 to TRBJ1-4, with D tentatively TRBD1 (5 bases). The CDR3 spans 15 residues. The V gene's germline CDR1 is LNHDA and CDR2 SQIVND (reference sequence). V lost 3 bases and J lost 8, with 16 bases in between. The CDR3 DNA follows: TGTGCCAGTAGTATCCTACAGGCCGTCCCCGAAAAACTGTTTTTT. Translating it yields CASSILQAVPEKLFF.

This clone was counted a single time. The genes are TRBV7-2 and TRBJ2-5; D ambiguous. The germline gives CDR1 SGHTA, CDR2 FQGNSA. The CDR3 is made up of 11 amino acids. V was trimmed by 1 base and J by 9 bases, leaving 6 bases between them. Written as DNA, the CDR3 is TGTGCCAGCAGCTTAGGACCCCCCCAGTACTTC. It encodes CASSLGPPQYF.

About this clone: This is likely an artifact of a read error, given a far larger clone one base away. The chain carries TRBV11-2 and TRBJ1-1; maybe TRBD1 (5 bases). V was pared by 3 bases and J by 5 bases, with 7 bases between. The CDR3 spans 12 residues. The germline V gene has CDR1 SGHAT and CDR2 FQNNGV. CDR3: CASSLRGTEAFF. For the CDR3, the DNA is TGTGCCAGCAGCTTGAGGGGTACTGAAGCTTTCTTT.

V and J are TRBV5-8 and TRBJ2-5; D is unresolved. Germline V gene lookup returns CDR1 SGHTS and CDR2 YDEGEE. Trimming shortened V by 2 bases and J by 4 bases, and 9 bases separated the two germline ends. The CDR3 runs 13 residues. The CDR3 nucleotides are TGTGCCAGCAGCTTTCCCCGAGGAGAGACCCAGTACTTC. It translates to CASSFPRGETQYF.

V gene TRBV9 combines with J gene TRBJ1-4, with 7 bases matching TRBD1. The ends lost 2 bases at V and 5 bases at J; junction bases unmatched: 6. CDR1 is SGDLS, CDR2 YYNGEE, per germline. CDR3 length equals 15 residues. CDR3 nucleotide sequence: TGTGCCAGCAGCGTTTTTGGGACAGAAAATGAAAAACTGTTTTTT. Translation: CASSVFGTENEKLFF.

V is TRBV6-6 and J is TRBJ1-4, with 8 bases matching TRBD1. This CDR3 spans 16 amino acids. Per germline, CDR1 MNHNY and CDR2 SVGAGI (reference sequence). Trimming removed 5 bases from V and 0 bases from J; junction bases left unmatched: 5. The CDR3 DNA sequence: TGTGCCAGCAGTCCCACAGGGGGAGCAACTAATGAAAAACTGTTTTTT. It encodes CASSPTGGATNEKLFF.

This sequence joins TRBV27 and TRBJ2-7; 8 bases align to TRBD1. The CDR3 covers 13 residues. V was clipped by 8 bases and J by 3 bases; unmatched bases: 6. Germline loops: CDR1 MNHEY, CDR2 SMNVEV (reference sequence). CDR3 in amino acids: CASGLQGVYEQYF. The CDR3 DNA follows: TGTGCCAGCGGACTACAGGGGGTCTACGAGCAGTACTTC.

This clone was detected only once. This chain joins TRBV7-8 and TRBJ2-5; D possibly corresponds to TRBD1 (6 bases). The germline V gene has CDR1 SGHVS and CDR2 FQNEAQ. V was clipped by 2 bases and J by 5 bases, with 9 bases between them. The CDR3 loop spans 13 amino acids. CDR3 protein: CASSLTGWETQYF. The CDR3 nucleotides are TGTGCCAGCAGCTTAACAGGGTGGGAGACCCAGTACTTC.

The V gene is TRBV7-9, the J gene TRBJ1-3; 8 bases are a match to TRBD1. The CDR3 is 15 amino acids. Germline CDR1 SEHNR, CDR2 FQNEAQ (reference sequence). Trimming cost V 5 bases and J 0 bases; bases outside gene matches: 3. The CDR3 protein is CASSQQGGSGNTIYF. For the CDR3, the DNA is TGTGCCAGCAGCCAACAGGGGGGCTCTGGAAACACCATATATTTT.

The chain recombines TRBV6-5 with TRBJ2-1, with TRBD2 matching over 8 bases. The CDR3 totals 15 residues. Germline V gives CDR1 MNHEY, CDR2 SVGAGI. V lost 9 bases and J lost 3; bases outside the gene matches: 10. CDR3 bases: TGTGCCAGTAAGCCGGGGGGGGGCCTCTACAATGAGCAGTTCTTC. Amino acids: CASKPGGGLYNEQFF.

This chain connects TRBV11-2 to TRBJ2-7; D is possibly TRBD2 (5 bases). Germline CDR1 is SGHAT and CDR2 is FQNNGV. The CDR3 runs to 16 residues. Trimming took off 1 base at V and 0 bases at J, with 13 bases between the two ends. The CDR3 protein is CASSLATWRSSYEQYF. The CDR3, as DNA: TGTGCCAGCAGCTTAGCAACGTGGAGGTCCTCCTACGAGCAGTACTTC.

The chain combines TRBV15 with TRBJ2-2; no definite D call. CDR3 length: 17 amino acids. Trimming cost V 0 bases and J 4 bases, with 15 bases left between them. The germline CDR1 and CDR2 sequences are LNHNV and YYDKDF (reference sequence). CDR3 protein: CATSREGIGQTTGELFF. CDR3 DNA: TGTGCCACCAGCAGAGAAGGTATCGGGCAGACCACCGGGGAGCTGTTTTTT.

This sequence joins TRBV19 and TRBJ1-2; 9 nucleotides line up with TRBD1. Per the germline V gene, CDR1 is LNHDA and CDR2 is SQIVND (reference sequence). This CDR3 spans 16 amino acids. V lost 1 base and J lost 3; bases outside the gene matches: 6. The CDR3, as DNA: TGTGCCAGTAGTATAGCCTTGACAGGGGGGGACTATGGCTACACCTTC. It is translated as CASSIALTGGDYGYTF.

The chain is built from TRBV7-8 and TRBJ1-1; TRBD1 agrees at 8 bases. Trimming took 4 bases from V and 1 from J; bases not matched to a gene: 11. The germline gives CDR1 SGHVS, CDR2 FQNEAQ. The CDR3 contains 17 residues. The chain's CDR3 is CASSSRTGQSTNTEAFF. The CDR3 region has the DNA TGTGCCAGCAGCTCGCGGACAGGGCAAAGTACGAACACTGAAGCTTTCTTT.

The chain is built from TRBV13 and TRBJ1-2, with 7 bases identical to TRBD1. This CDR3 is built from 15 residues. CDR1 is PRHDT and CDR2 is FYEKMQ in the germline V gene (reference sequence). V gave up 4 bases and J gave up 4 bases; unmatched junction bases: 9. The CDR3 spells CASSSMTGRGYGYTF. As DNA, the CDR3 is TGTGCCAGCAGCTCTATGACAGGGAGGGGCTATGGCTACACCTTC.

This sequence joins TRBV6-4 and TRBJ2-3; 11 bases agree with TRBD2. Germline values: CDR1 MRHNA, CDR2 SNTAGT. With 8 bases clipped from V and 2 bases from J, the junction kept 6 bases outside the gene matches. The CDR3 is 15 amino acids. This CDR3 is CASRRLAGSTDTQYF. In DNA form, the CDR3 reads TGTGCCAGCCGGAGACTAGCGGGGTCCACAGATACGCAGTATTTT.